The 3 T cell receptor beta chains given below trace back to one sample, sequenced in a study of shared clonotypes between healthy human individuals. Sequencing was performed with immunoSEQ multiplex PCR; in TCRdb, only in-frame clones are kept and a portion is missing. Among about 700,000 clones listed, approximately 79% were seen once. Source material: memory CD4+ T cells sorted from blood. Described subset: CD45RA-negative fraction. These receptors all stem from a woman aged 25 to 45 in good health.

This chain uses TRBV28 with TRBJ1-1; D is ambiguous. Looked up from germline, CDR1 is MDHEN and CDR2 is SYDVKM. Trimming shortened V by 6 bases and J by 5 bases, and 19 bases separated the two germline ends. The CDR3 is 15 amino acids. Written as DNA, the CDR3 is TGTGCCAGCAGACGTCGGGGTGGGGTGTTAACTGAAGCTTTCTTT. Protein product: CASRRRGGVLTEAFF.

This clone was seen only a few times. CDR3 sequence: CASSLGGTGGSQPQHF. CDR3 nucleotide sequence: TGTGCCAGCAGCCTGGGAGGGACAGGGGGCAGTCAGCCCCAGCATTTT. The rearrangement links TRBV7-9 to TRBJ1-5, with 12 bases fitting TRBD1. Trimming removed 5 bases from V and 6 bases from J; junction bases left unmatched: 8. Looked up from germline, CDR1 is SEHNR and CDR2 is FQNEAQ (reference sequence). The CDR3 covers 16 residues.

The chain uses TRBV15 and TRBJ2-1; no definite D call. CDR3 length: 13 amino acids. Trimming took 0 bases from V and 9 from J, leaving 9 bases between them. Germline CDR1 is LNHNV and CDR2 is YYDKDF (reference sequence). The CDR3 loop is CATSRDTELEQFF. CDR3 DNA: TGTGCCACCAGCAGAGACACGGAGCTTGAGCAGTTCTTC.